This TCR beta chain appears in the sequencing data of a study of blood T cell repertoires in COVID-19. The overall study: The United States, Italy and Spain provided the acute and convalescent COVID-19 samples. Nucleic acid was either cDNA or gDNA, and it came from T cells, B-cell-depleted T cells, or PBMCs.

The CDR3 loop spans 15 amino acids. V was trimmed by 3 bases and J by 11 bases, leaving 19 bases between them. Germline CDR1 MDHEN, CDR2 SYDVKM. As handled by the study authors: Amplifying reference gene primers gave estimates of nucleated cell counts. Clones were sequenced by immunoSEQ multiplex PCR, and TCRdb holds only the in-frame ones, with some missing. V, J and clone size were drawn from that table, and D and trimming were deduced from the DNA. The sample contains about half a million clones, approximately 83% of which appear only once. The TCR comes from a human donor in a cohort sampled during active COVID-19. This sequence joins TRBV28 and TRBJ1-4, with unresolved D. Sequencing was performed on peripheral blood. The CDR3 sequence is CASSFGIGGPGKLFF. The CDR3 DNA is TGTGCCAGCAGTTTTGGGATTGGAGGTCCCGGGAAACTGTTTTTT.